The text below deals with one T cell receptor (beta chain). This receptor's antigen is unknown. No base quality values were provided; no much bigger clone lies one nucleotide off. The V end gives up 10 bases and the J end 3 bases, leaving 15 bases in the junction not matched to a gene. The CDR3 numbers 16 residues from cysteine through phenylalanine. The read is trimmed to its CDR3 DNA, 48 bases read in frame from base 1. The germline V gene (reference sequence) provides CDR1 WNHNN and CDR2 SYGVQD. This entry belongs to a study of graft-versus-host responses after intestinal transplantation (dated by TCRdb to the early 2020s). For context, the study as a whole: The transplants that recipients got were multivisceral, liver-intestinal, or isolated intestinal. Rather than being sequenced by the commercial service, samples from a few later patients were sequenced in-house on an Illumina MiSeq and processed with MiXCR. After intestinal transplantation, graft-versus-host and host-versus-graft alloreactive T cell clones in the graft, circulation and bone marrow were tracked using bulk TCR-beta CDR3 sequencing. The cohort enrolled roughly 25 intestinal transplant recipients including one retransplant, and a few patients lacking pretransplant specimens were excluded. Anti-thymocyte globulin induction was given to all recipients, followed by maintenance tacrolimus and steroids for two to four years. Donor T cell macrochimerism was defined as a peak of at least 4% donor T cells among recipient peripheral blood mononuclear cells. Alloreactive clones were identified by sequencing pre-transplant mixed lymphocyte reaction products and comparing these products with unstimulated pre-transplant donor and recipient T cells.

Points the paper makes about the study in general: GvH clones were detected in recipient bone marrow, and some appeared earlier in ileal mucosa or blood, consistent with an intestinal mucosal origin. Conclusions were limited by the relatively low number and heterogeneity of intestinal transplant patients. Early after transplant, peak levels of circulating GvH clones were found to be associated with declines in HvG clones. In the allografts of patients with donor T cell macrochimerism, GvH to HvG T cell clonal ratios were high.

The library was generated by the immunoSEQ multiplex PCR assay. For most patients, genomic DNA was subjected to high-throughput TCR-beta CDR3 sequencing by Adaptive Biotechnologies. The authors processed their data as follows. Adaptive's ImmunoSEQ software was the source of the TCR sequencing data for 18 patients, while a few other patients were processed with MiXCR and VDJtools. CDR3 nucleotide sequences shared by donor and recipient were removed because the origin of these sequences could not be assigned. To be classed as alloreactive, a clone needed at least 2-fold expansion over unstimulated cells and a minimum CFSE-low frequency of 0.002% (template counts) or 0.001% (read counts). Clones were considered mappable if detected in sequenced pre-transplant spleen, lymph node, or MLR CFSE-low populations of the donor or recipient. The cumulative frequency of alloreactive clones was calculated as a percentage of all sequences, weighted by copy number. TCRdb re-hosts the immuneACCESS table, in-frame sequences only. Its copies lack some clones; in the studies checked, an unresolved V gene accounts for under half of them, and the cause for the rest is not known. The V and J calls and the clone size are those of that table, but D and trimming were determined from the DNA. The sample records 17,000 or so clones, 82% of which are singletons. Approximately 5% of the sample belongs to the ten largest clones.

To isolate intraepithelial and lamina propria lymphocytes from graft specimens, dithiothreitol, EDTA incubations and collagenase D digestion were used. Bulk TCR-beta sequencing was performed on serial intestinal graft biopsy specimens collected as late as 600 days after transplant. Sequencing was performed on ileum tissue, taken 17 days after transplant. The chain is assembled from TRBV10-1 and TRBJ1-5; TRBD1 fits 7 bases in the junction. The sequence was collected from a human patient who received an intestinal transplant, so some T cells may come from the graft donor. For the CDR3, the sequence is CAIGTVVGRINQPQHF. The DNA reads as follows: TGCGCCATCGGGACAGTCGTAGGGAGGATCAATCAGCCCCAGCATTTT.